The present entry profiles one TCR beta chain with its context. The sample belongs to a study of PD-L1 blockade in urothelial cancer. About the research overall: The median T cell count in blood samples was 140,000 to 150,000.

Described time point: pretreatment peripheral blood. The method was immunoSEQ multiplex PCR; TCRdb's version includes in-frame clones alone and lacks a portion of them. Of approximately 90,000 clones in the sample, around 84% were seen once. The specimen comprised PBMCs, sampled around atezolizumab (anti-PD-L1) treatment. The source is a man aged 55-75 years with urothelial cancer.

CDR3 sequence reads: CSAIGTNGYTF. CDR3 nucleotide sequence: TGCAGTGCTATAGGGACAAATGGCTACACCTTC. This chain uses TRBV20-1 with TRBJ1-2; D is perhaps TRBD1 (6 bases). Germline V gene data show CDR1 as DFQATT and CDR2 as SNEGSKA (reference sequence). V was clipped by 4 bases and J by 6 bases, with 9 bases between them. The CDR3 extends over 11 amino acids.